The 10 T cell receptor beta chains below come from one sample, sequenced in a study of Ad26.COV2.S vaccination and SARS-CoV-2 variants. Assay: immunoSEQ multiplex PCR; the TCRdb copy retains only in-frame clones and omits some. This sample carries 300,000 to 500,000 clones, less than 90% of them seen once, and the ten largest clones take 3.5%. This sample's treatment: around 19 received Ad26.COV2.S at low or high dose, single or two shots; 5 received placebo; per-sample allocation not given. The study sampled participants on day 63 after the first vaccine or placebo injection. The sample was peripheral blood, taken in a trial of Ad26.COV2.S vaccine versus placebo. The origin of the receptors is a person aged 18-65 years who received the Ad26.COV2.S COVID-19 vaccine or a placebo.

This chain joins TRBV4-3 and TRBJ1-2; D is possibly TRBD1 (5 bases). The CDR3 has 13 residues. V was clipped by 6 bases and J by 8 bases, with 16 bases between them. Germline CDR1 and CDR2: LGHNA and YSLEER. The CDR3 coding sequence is TGCGCCAGCAGTTGGAGGGGATCGCGAGGCTACACCTTC. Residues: CASSWRGSRGYTF.

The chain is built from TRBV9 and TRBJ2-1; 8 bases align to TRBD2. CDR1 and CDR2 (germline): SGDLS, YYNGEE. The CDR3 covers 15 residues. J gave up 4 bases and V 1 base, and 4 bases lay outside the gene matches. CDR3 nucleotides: TGTGCCAGCAGCGTACGAAGCGGGGGTTACAATGAGCAGTTCTTC. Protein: CASSVRSGGYNEQFF.

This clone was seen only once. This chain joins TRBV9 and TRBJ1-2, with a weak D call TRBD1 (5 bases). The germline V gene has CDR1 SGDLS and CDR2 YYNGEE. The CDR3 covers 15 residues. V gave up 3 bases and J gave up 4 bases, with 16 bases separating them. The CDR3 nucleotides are TGTGCCAGCAGCGGACAGCCTGGGGGGGTCTATGGCTACACCTTC. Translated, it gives CASSGQPGGVYGYTF.

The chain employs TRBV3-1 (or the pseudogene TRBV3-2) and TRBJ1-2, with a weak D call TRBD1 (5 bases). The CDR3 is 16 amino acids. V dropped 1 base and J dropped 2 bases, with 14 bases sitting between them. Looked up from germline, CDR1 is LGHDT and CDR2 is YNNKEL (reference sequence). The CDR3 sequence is CASSQVGTGKNYGYTF. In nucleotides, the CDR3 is TGTGCCAGCAGCCAAGTTGGAACAGGCAAGAACTATGGCTACACCTTC.

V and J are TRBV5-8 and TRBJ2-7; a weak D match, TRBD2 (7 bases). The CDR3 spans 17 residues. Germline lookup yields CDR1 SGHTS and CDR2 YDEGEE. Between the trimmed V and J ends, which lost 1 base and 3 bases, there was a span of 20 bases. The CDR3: CASSLFKRTGGFYEQYF. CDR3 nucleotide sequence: TGTGCCAGCAGCTTGTTCAAGAGAACGGGGGGCTTCTACGAGCAGTACTTC.

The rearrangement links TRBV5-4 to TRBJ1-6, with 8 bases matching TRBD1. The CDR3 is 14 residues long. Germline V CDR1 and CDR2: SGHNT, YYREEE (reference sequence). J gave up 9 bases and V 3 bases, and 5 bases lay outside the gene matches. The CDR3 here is CASSSNRGSSPLHF. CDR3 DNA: TGTGCCAGCAGCTCAAACAGGGGGAGTTCACCCCTCCACTTT.

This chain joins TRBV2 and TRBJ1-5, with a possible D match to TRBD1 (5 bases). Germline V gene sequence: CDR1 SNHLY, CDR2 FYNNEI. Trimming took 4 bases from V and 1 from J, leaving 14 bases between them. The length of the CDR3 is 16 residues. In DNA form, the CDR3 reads TGTGCCAGCAGTGCTGCGGGGCGGTGGAGCAATCAGCCCCAGCATTTT. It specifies CASSAAGRWSNQPQHF.

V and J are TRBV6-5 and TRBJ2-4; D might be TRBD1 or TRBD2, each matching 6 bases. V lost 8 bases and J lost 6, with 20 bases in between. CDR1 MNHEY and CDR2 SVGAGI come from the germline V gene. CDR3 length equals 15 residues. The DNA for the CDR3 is TGTGCCAGCGGAAGGGACACCCGGAGGGGAAACATTCAGTACTTC. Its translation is CASGRDTRRGNIQYF.

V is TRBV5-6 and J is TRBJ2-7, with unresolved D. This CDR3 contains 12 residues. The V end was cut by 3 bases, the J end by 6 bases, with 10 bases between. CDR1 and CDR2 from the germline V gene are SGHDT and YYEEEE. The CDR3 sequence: CASSWPRSEQYF. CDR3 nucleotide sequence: TGTGCCAGCAGCTGGCCCCGATCCGAGCAGTACTTC.

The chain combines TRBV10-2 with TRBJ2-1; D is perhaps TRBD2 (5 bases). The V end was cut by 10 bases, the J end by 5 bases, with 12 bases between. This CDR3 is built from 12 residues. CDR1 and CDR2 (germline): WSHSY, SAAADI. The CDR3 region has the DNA TGCGCCACCATGGGGAGAAACAATGAGCAGTTCTTC. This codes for CATMGRNNEQFF.